A single sample is the source of the 23 T cell receptor beta chains below, sequenced in a study of cytomegalovirus exposure and HLA in healthy donors. It was with 60 Vbeta and 13 Jbeta primers that the PCR ran. Method: immunoSEQ multiplex PCR; TCRdb's copy keeps in-frame clones and lacks some. Of over 110,000 clones in the sample, around 83% were seen once. Sequenced input: PBMCs. These TCRs come from a male donor in good health and CMV-seropositive.

This clone has just one count. The chain uses TRBV4-1 and TRBJ1-1; 7 bases agree with TRBD1. Per germline, CDR1 MGHRA and CDR2 YSYEKL. The CDR3 contains 13 residues. Trimming cost V 3 bases and J 5 bases; bases outside gene matches: 3. The CDR3 sequence is CASSQRGQTEAFF. In DNA form, the CDR3 reads TGCGCCAGCAGCCAGAGGGGGCAGACTGAAGCTTTCTTT.

The rearrangement uses TRBV4-2 and TRBJ2-3; D ambiguous. CDR3 size: 14 residues. In germline, CDR1 is LGHNA, CDR2 YNFKEQ. V dropped 2 bases and J dropped 2 bases, with 8 bases sitting between them. In DNA form, the CDR3 reads TGTGCCAGCAGCCAACTCTCCTACACAGATACGCAGTATTTT. Translated, it gives CASSQLSYTDTQYF.

Comment on this clone: Its ends do not fully match the called genes, so a read error is possible. This same CDR3 is encoded by further DNA sequences in the sample. The rearrangement links TRBV5-1 to TRBJ2-7; TRBD2 aligns across 7 bases. The length of the CDR3 is 17 residues. CDR1 is SGHRS, CDR2 YFSETQ, per germline. CDR3 sequence: CASSPTPSGFDAGEQYF. In nucleotides, the CDR3 is TGCGCCAGCAGCCCCACTCCTAGCGGATTTGATGCGGGCGAGCAGTACTTT.

The chain uses TRBV19 and TRBJ1-2; 7 bases match TRBD1. Germline V gene lookup returns CDR1 LNHDA and CDR2 SQIVND (reference sequence). The length of the CDR3 is 14 residues. J was trimmed by 3 bases and V by 5 bases; bases with no gene match: 6. CDR3 residues: CASSLYDRDYGYTF. The CDR3 DNA follows: TGTGCCAGTAGTCTCTACGACAGGGACTATGGCTACACCTTC. The variable domain in full, completed from reference TRBV19 and TRBJ1-2, reads DGGITQSPKYLFRKEGQNVTLSCEQNLNHDAMYWYRQDPGQGLRLIYYSQIVNDFQKGDIAEGYSVSREKKESFPLTVTSAQKNPTAFYLCASSLYDRDYGYTFGSGTRLTVV.

This chain links TRBV5-1 with TRBJ2-7; D uncertain. The CDR3 loop spans 11 amino acids. From germline, CDR1 is SGHRS and CDR2 YFSETQ. Trimming took off 4 bases at V and 7 bases at J, with 9 bases between the two ends. This CDR3 reads CASSTSREQYF. DNA for the CDR3: TGCGCCAGCAGCACGAGTCGAGAGCAGTACTTC.

The gene calls are TRBV10-3 and TRBJ2-1, with TRBD2 matching 7 bases. The CDR3 totals 16 residues. J lost 7 bases, V lost 0 bases, and 9 bases had no gene match. The V gene's germline CDR1 is ENHRY and CDR2 SYGVKD. The CDR3 DNA is TGTGCCATCAGTGAGTCTGGATCGGGAGGAGTTAATGAGCAGTTCTTC. This sequence encodes CAISESGSGGVNEQFF.

CDR3 in amino acids: CASSFEVGQHYEQYF. Written as DNA, the CDR3 is TGTGCCAGCAGCTTCGAAGTGGGACAGCACTACGAGCAGTACTTC. V and J are TRBV7-9 and TRBJ2-7, with 7 bases that match TRBD1. CDR3 length equals 15 residues. The germline CDR1 and CDR2 sequences are SEHNR and FQNEAQ (reference sequence). The ends lost 3 bases at V and 3 bases at J; junction bases unmatched: 8.

For the CDR3, the DNA is TGTGCCAGCAGTTCTGGGACAGGGAACACTGAAGCTTTCTTT. Amino acids: CASSSGTGNTEAFF. The J gene is TRBJ1-1, the V gene TRBV28; 8 bases map to TRBD1. Looked up from germline, CDR1 is MDHEN and CDR2 is SYDVKM. The CDR3 sequence is 14 residues long. V lost 4 bases, J lost 1 base, and 2 bases stayed unmatched.

The chain couples TRBV27 to TRBJ2-7; 8 bases fit TRBD1. With 3 bases clipped from V and 5 bases from J, the junction kept 3 bases outside the gene matches. The V gene's germline CDR1 is MNHEY and CDR2 SMNVEV (reference sequence). The CDR3 is made up of 13 amino acids. CDR3 nucleotides: TGTGCCAGCAGTTTCGGACAGGGTAACGAGCAGTACTTC. Its translation is CASSFGQGNEQYF.

This clone was seen more than once but under ten times. The rearrangement joins TRBV29-1 to TRBJ2-7, with D possibly being TRBD2 (6 bases). CDR1 and CDR2 (germline): SQVTM, ANQGSEA. The CDR3 consists of 16 residues. Between the trimmed V and J ends, which lost 0 bases and 2 bases, there was a span of 17 bases. CDR3 loop: CSVEDPETSGPYEQYF. The CDR3 nucleotides are TGCAGCGTTGAAGACCCAGAAACCAGCGGGCCCTACGAGCAGTACTTC.

The V and J genes are TRBV7-2 and TRBJ2-7, with TRBD2 matching 13 bases. J gave up 7 bases and V 1 base, and 10 bases lay outside the gene matches. The CDR3 has 17 residues. Germline V gene lookup returns CDR1 SGHTA and CDR2 FQGNSA. This chain's CDR3 is CASSLVGGLAGVVEQYF. CDR3 bases: TGTGCCAGCAGCTTAGTTGGTGGACTAGCGGGGGTCGTTGAGCAGTACTTC.

The chain joins TRBV5-1 to TRBJ2-7; D is perhaps TRBD2 (6 bases). Looked up from germline, CDR1 is SGHRS and CDR2 is YFSETQ. The V end lost 4 bases, the J end lost 6 bases, and 17 bases lay between the germline ends. CDR3 size: 14 residues. The CDR3, as DNA: TGCGCCAGCAGCACGACGGGACTTTTTGGCGAGCAGTACTTC. This gives the protein CASSTTGLFGEQYF.

The chain employs TRBV5-4 and TRBJ2-5; 12 nucleotides agree with TRBD2. The V segment lost 3 bases and the J segment 5 bases; nucleotides outside the gene matches: 8. Germline V gives CDR1 SGHNT, CDR2 YYREEE (reference sequence). The CDR3 runs 16 residues. DNA of the CDR3: TGTGCCAGCAGCTCCCCTAGCGGGGGGGCTTGGGAGACCCAGTACTTC. Residues: CASSSPSGGAWETQYF.

The J gene is TRBJ2-2, the V gene TRBV9; TRBD2 is a possible D gene (5 bases). Per germline, CDR1 SGDLS and CDR2 YYNGEE. This CDR3 is 15 amino acids long. Trimming shortened V by 4 bases and J by 0 bases, and 10 bases separated the two germline ends. The CDR3 loop is CASSPSGANTGELFF. The CDR3 bases are TGTGCCAGCAGCCCAAGCGGAGCGAACACCGGGGAGCTGTTTTTT.

V and J are TRBV2 and TRBJ1-2; D gene ambiguous. The CDR3 totals 13 residues. V was shortened by 8 bases and J by 9 bases, with 19 bases between the two germline ends. Per the germline V gene, CDR1 is SNHLY and CDR2 is FYNNEI. The CDR3 DNA is TGTGCCAGCTCCCGGGATGCGTTTGTAAGCTACACCTTC. It is translated as CASSRDAFVSYTF.

This chain connects TRBV6-5 to TRBJ1-3; D unresolved. The CDR3 extends over 14 amino acids. Germline CDR1 and CDR2: MNHEY and SVGAGI. The V and J ends lost 6 bases and 4 bases respectively, with 13 bases between them. Here the CDR3 reads CASRPLAGGNTIYF. The CDR3 coding sequence is TGTGCCAGCAGACCCTTGGCGGGGGGAAACACCATATATTTT.

V and J are TRBV5-6 and TRBJ2-5; 7 bases are a match to TRBD1. The end of the DNA is better explained by TRBJ2-7, so the J call may be wrong. Germline CDR1 SGHDT, CDR2 YYEEEE. The CDR3 contains 15 residues. This chain's CDR3 is CASSALGGESYEQYF. Written as DNA, the CDR3 is TGTGCCAGCAGCGCGCTAGGGGGCGAGAGCTACGAGCAGTACTTC.

This clone was recorded a few times. This chain joins TRBV5-1 and TRBJ2-5; D may be TRBD1 (6 bases). The CDR3 extends over 15 amino acids. V lost 4 bases, J lost 5 bases, and 18 bases lay in between. In germline, CDR1 is SGHRS, CDR2 YFSETQ. CDR3 coding DNA: TGCGCCAGCAGCCGGCCTGGGGGCGAAGTGGAGACCCAGTACTTC. Its protein is CASSRPGGEVETQYF.

This chain connects TRBV4-1 to TRBJ2-1; 7 bases agree with TRBD2. The CDR3 loop spans 13 amino acids. V lost 4 bases to trimming and J lost 7 bases; unmatched junction nucleotides: 4. The germline V gene has CDR1 MGHRA and CDR2 YSYEKL. The CDR3 coding sequence is TGCGCCAGCAGCCCGGGACTATTGAATGAGCAGTTCTTC. Protein product: CASSPGLLNEQFF.

The V call is TRBV12-2, the J call TRBJ2-7; the DNA was not used to check the table's D call, TRBD2. TRBV12-2 is a recognized pseudogene. The CDR3 is 14 amino acids. CDR3 sequence: CARTWTQSSYEQYF. The CDR3, as DNA: TGTGCAAGAACGTGGACTCAGAGCTCCTACGAGCAGTACTTC.

The chain couples TRBV28 to TRBJ1-2, with 9 bases that match TRBD1. CDR3 length: 14 residues. Germline loops: CDR1 MDHEN, CDR2 SYDVKM. V was clipped by 2 bases and J by 5 bases; unmatched bases: 3. In DNA form, the CDR3 reads TGTGCCAGCAGTTTAGGTGGACAGGGGTATGGCTACACCTTC. Its translation is CASSLGGQGYGYTF.

A note on this clone: Compared with germline, one end of the junction differs, possibly owing to a read error. This chain uses TRBV6-5 with TRBJ1-2, with 7 bases lining up with TRBD1. Germline V gives CDR1 MNHEY, CDR2 SVGAGI. CDR3 length equals 13 residues. The DNA of the CDR3 is TGTGCCAGCAGCCCGGGGACAGTTACTGGCTACCCCTTC. Translation gives CASSPGTVTGYPF.

The genes are TRBV5-6 and TRBJ1-5; D call uncertain. In germline, CDR1 is SGHDT, CDR2 YYEEEE. Trimming took off 2 bases at V and 3 bases at J, with 12 bases between the two ends. The CDR3 sequence is 15 residues long. This CDR3 reads CASSLWQAHNQPQHF. Written as DNA, the CDR3 is TGTGCCAGCAGCTTATGGCAGGCACACAATCAGCCCCAGCATTTT. The full variable domain, with the rest looked up from reference TRBV5-6 and TRBJ1-5, is DAGVTQSPTHLIKTRGQQVTLRCSPKSGHDTVSWYQQALGQGPQFIFQYYEEEERQRGNFPDRFSGHQFPNYSSELNVNALLLGDSALYLCASSLWQAHNQPQHFGDGTRLSIL.